This TCR beta chain was obtained from a study of T cells expressing NK-cell markers (dated by TCRdb to the early 2020s). The study in broad terms: In sorted CD3+CD56+NKG2C+, CD3+CD56+NKG2C- and CD3+CD56-NKG2C+ T-cell subsets from several donors, TCR beta-chain repertoires were profiled. Most of the eight sequenced donors were HCMV-seropositive and one was HCMV-seronegative. The eight sequenced donors were randomly selected healthy volunteers, three men and five women. The libraries were sequenced on Illumina HiSeq 2000/2500, MiSeq or NextSeq, producing 2 x 150 bp reads.

Sequencing was carried out with an Illumina HiSeq 2000. 5'RACE template switching, by which a universal primer site and unique molecular identifiers were added, was used to make TCR beta cDNA libraries. cDNA synthesis was primed from the TCR beta constant segment, followed by two successive PCR amplification steps. The original methods were these. Reads were demultiplexed and grouped by UMI with MIGEC, and clonotypes were assembled and quantified with MiTCR. To exclude erroneous sequences, only TCR cDNA sequences supported by at least two reads were retained. The tcR package was used for downstream repertoire analysis, and clonotypes were matched between fractions using CDR3 nucleotide sequence together with V segment. VDJmatch was used to annotate antigen specificity against VDJdb, with one amino acid substitution allowed in CDR3. Following TCRdb reprocessing, every CDR3 protein sequence forms one entry, and DNA is not provided. These V and J calls derive from TCRdb rather than the authors' analysis. This sample's table contains about 460,000 distinct CDR3 sequences. The top ten hold around 1.4% of the sample.

General study outcomes and caveats: In several donors, the dominant CD3+CD56+NKG2C+ clonotypes ranked among the top 10 CD8+ clonotypes, making up about 1.0-7.5% of CD8+ T cells. Those dominant clonotypes were again the most abundant among CD3+CD56-NKG2C+ cells in a few donors, at about 28.3-60.1%. Whether the expanded NKG2C-expressing T cell clones were specific for HCMV antigens remained unclear.

Concerning this clonotype itself: This receptor's antigen is unknown.

HCMV-specific IgG was detected in serum with a commercial ELISA kit to determine HCMV serostatus. Ficoll density gradient centrifugation was used to isolate peripheral blood mononuclear cells from blood. The TCR was taken from a woman between 45 and 60 years old in good health. Donor details come from another sample of the same person, matched by shared clones. Source material: blood T cells: a sorted CD56 or NKG2C T cell subset, CD4+ or CD8+ T cells, or bulk PBMC T cells (not recorded which).

The CDR3 region: CAMGGSGRRYNEQFF. The sequence is built from TRBV21-1 and TRBJ2-1; the D call of TRBD2 rests on TCRdb alone, since no DNA is present to check it. TRBV21-1 is a known pseudogene. From its cysteine to its phenylalanine, the CDR3 spans 15 amino acids. DNA for this receptor is not on file.